These 28 T cell receptor beta chains were sequenced from one sample in a study of T cell repertoires in cytomegalovirus infection. TCRdb redid the calling of the reads with MiXCR, one entry per CDR3 protein. The data hold almost 500,000 distinct CDR3 sequences, with around 11% observed a single time. Sequences were obtained from PBMCs. Receptor source: a human donor in good health (CMV status not recorded). Some clones in this sample may be carry-over from other donors' samples.

The CDR3 reads CASSGDGFKRGGYTF. The CDR3 DNA reads TGTGCCAGCAGTGGAGACGGTTTTAAACGGGGTGGCTACACCTTC. The V and J genes are TRBV6-6 and TRBJ1-2; no firm D call. The ends were cut back, 5 bases at V and 7 bases at J, with 20 bases in the middle. The CDR3 contains 15 residues. The V gene's germline CDR1 is MNHNY and CDR2 SVGAGI (reference sequence).

This clonotype was counted ten times or more. The V and J genes are TRBV12-3 or TRBV12-4 and TRBJ1-4, with D maybe TRBD1 (6 bases). V was clipped by 5 bases and J by 8 bases, with 12 bases between them. The CDR3 is 13 amino acids. The CDR3 nucleotides are TGTGCCAGCAGTGAAAGGGGGGAAGAAAAACTGTTTTTT. Residues: CASSERGEEKLFF.

This clonotype came up many times. CDR3 DNA: TGTGCCAGCAGCCTAGGGACAGGGTTCGGGGCCAACGTCCTGACTTTC. Protein: CASSLGTGFGANVLTF. The rearrangement uses TRBV12-3 or TRBV12-4 and TRBJ2-6, with 9 nucleotides matching TRBD1. There are 16 residues in the CDR3. The trim removed 6 bases at V and 4 bases at J, leaving 7 bases unmatched.

A single count supports this clonotype. The V and J genes are TRBV28 and TRBJ2-7; D remains ambiguous. CDR1 and CDR2 (germline): MDHEN, SYDVKM. V lost 5 bases and J 4 bases, leaving 15 bases between the germline ends. The CDR3 runs to 14 residues. CDR3 sequence reads: CASSPWTNPYEQYF. The CDR3 nucleotides read TGTGCCAGCAGTCCATGGACCAACCCGTACGAGCAGTACTTC.

This clonotype was found many times. V and J are TRBV3-1 and TRBJ1-1, with D maybe TRBD1 (6 bases). V was pared by 1 base and J by 4 bases, with 13 bases between. Germline V gives CDR1 LGHDT, CDR2 YNNKEL (reference sequence). This CDR3 has 15 residues. CDR3 DNA sequence: TGTGCCAGCAGCCAAGGTTCGGACAGTTTCACTGAAGCTTTCTTT. Its translation is CASSQGSDSFTEAFF.

This clonotype has a count of ten or more. V is TRBV7-2 and J is TRBJ2-7, with 9 positions matching TRBD2. Germline CDR1 is SGHTA and CDR2 is FQGNSA. The ends lost 4 bases at V and 4 bases at J; junction bases unmatched: 17. The CDR3 is made up of 18 amino acids. Here the CDR3 reads CASSSQAPWREGPYEQYF. The CDR3 DNA reads as TGTGCCAGCAGCTCACAAGCCCCATGGCGGGAGGGCCCGTACGAGCAGTACTTC.

This clonotype was seen repeatedly, ten times or more. The chain links TRBV7-3 to TRBJ2-5, with 7 positions matching TRBD1. Germline V lookup: CDR1 SGHTA, CDR2 FQGTGA. The CDR3 sequence is 17 residues long. Germline trimming cut 5 bases from V and 5 bases from J; bases unmatched to any gene: 17. The CDR3 nucleotides are TGTGCCAGCAGCCCCAGTCTCAGGAGCAGGGGGTATGAGACCCAGTACTTC. Translated, it gives CASSPSLRSRGYETQYF. Full variable domain (outside the CDR3, taken from reference TRBV7-3 and TRBJ2-5): GAGVSQTPSNKVTEKGKYVELRCDPISGHTALYWYRQSLGQGPEFLIYFQGTGAADDSGLPNDRFFAVRPEGSVSTLKIQRTERGDSAVYLCASSPSLRSRGYETQYFGPGTRLLVL.

The sample holds a few counts of this clonotype. DNA for the CDR3: TGCGCCAGCAGTGAAGCACACTATCAGCCCCAGCATTTT. Translating it yields CASSEAHYQPQHF. The chain uses TRBV10-2 and TRBJ1-5; no firm D call. CDR1 is WSHSY and CDR2 is SAAADI in the germline V gene. Trimming removed 3 bases at V and 5 bases at J, with 8 bases between. This CDR3 spans 13 amino acids.

About this clonotype: A much larger clonotype is one base distant, so this may be a read error. V is TRBV7-4 and J is TRBJ2-1; TRBD1 is a possible D gene (6 bases). V lost 5 bases and J 2 bases, leaving 16 bases between the germline ends. This CDR3 has 16 amino acids. Germline CDR1 reads SGHVT; CDR2 reads SQSDAQ. Here the CDR3 DNA reads TGTGCCAGCAGCCCCCCGGGACATCAGGCCTACAATGAGCAGTTCTTC. Protein sequence: CASSPPGHQAYNEQFF.

V usage is TRBV3-1 and J usage is TRBJ1-1; D unresolved. V was pared by 0 bases and J by 0 bases, with 5 bases between. Germline-derived CDR1 and CDR2 are LGHDT and YNNKEL (reference sequence). CDR3 length: 14 amino acids. The CDR3 reads CASSQEQLNTEAFF. CDR3 in DNA: TGTGCCAGCAGCCAAGAACAGCTGAACACTGAAGCTTTCTTT.

This clonotype was recorded at least ten times. The rearrangement joins TRBV12-3 or TRBV12-4 to TRBJ2-7; D is possibly TRBD1 or TRBD2 (5 bases each). V lost 6 bases, J lost 3 bases, and 15 bases lay in between. This CDR3 has 14 residues. CDR3: CASRAGAWDYEQYF. CDR3 coding DNA: TGTGCCAGCAGAGCCGGGGCTTGGGACTACGAGCAGTACTTC.

This clonotype was found many times. V usage is TRBV5-1 and J usage is TRBJ1-5; perhaps TRBD1 as D (5 bases). The CDR3 sequence is 13 residues long. Germline V gene lookup returns CDR1 SGHRS and CDR2 YFSETQ. V dropped 4 bases and J dropped 7 bases, with 12 bases sitting between them. The CDR3 nucleotides read TGCGCCAGCAGCGAGGGGCCCGGGCAGCCCCAGCATTTT. Translated: CASSEGPGQPQHF. Using reference TRBV5-1 and TRBJ1-5 for the parts outside the CDR3, the full variable domain is KAGVTQTPRYLIKTRGQQVTLSCSPISGHRSVSWYQQTPGQGLQFLFEYFSETQRNKGNFPGRFSGRQFSNSRSEMNVSTLELGDSALYLCASSEGPGQPQHFGDGTRLSIL.

This clonotype was seen repeatedly, ten times or more. V is TRBV7-9 and J is TRBJ2-1, with 12 bases fitting TRBD2. J gave up 14 bases and V 1 base, and 3 bases lay outside the gene matches. The length of the CDR3 is 13 residues. Germline CDR1 and CDR2: SEHNR and FQNEAQ (reference sequence). The CDR3 sequence: CASSLGTSGNEFF. The CDR3 DNA sequence: TGTGCCAGCAGCTTAGGGACTAGCGGGAATGAGTTCTTC.

In its sample, this clonotype was seen a few times. This rearrangement joins TRBV29-1 to TRBJ2-2; no clear D gene. Germline V CDR1 and CDR2: SQVTM, ANQGSEA. This CDR3 contains 12 residues. With 4 bases removed from V and 5 bases from J, the gap between germline ends came to 8 bases. As DNA, the CDR3 is TGCAGCGTTGCTTGGGGTACCGGGGAGCTGTTTTTT. Translated: CSVAWGTGELFF.

V is TRBV2 and J is TRBJ1-1; no definite D call. The germline CDR1 and CDR2 sequences are SNHLY and FYNNEI. V lost 7 bases and J 1 base, leaving 7 bases between the germline ends. This CDR3 has 12 amino acids. The CDR3 DNA follows: TGTGCCAGCAATGACAAGAACACTGAAGCTTTCTTT. This translates into CASNDKNTEAFF.

This chain joins TRBV6-5 and TRBJ1-1; D may be TRBD1 (6 bases). CDR3 size: 13 residues. CDR1 MNHEY and CDR2 SVGAGI come from the germline V gene. The V end lost 4 bases, the J end lost 7 bases, and 13 bases lay between the germline ends. CDR3 in DNA: TGTGCCAGCAGTTCCCGACAGGACGTTGAAGCTTTCTTT. Protein: CASSSRQDVEAFF.

In this sample, this clonotype turned up many times. The chain is built from TRBV5-1 and TRBJ2-1, with TRBD1 identical over 7 bases. The CDR3 spans 13 residues. Trimming cost V 3 bases and J 10 bases; bases outside gene matches: 7. Germline V lookup: CDR1 SGHRS, CDR2 YFSETQ. CDR3 nucleotide sequence: TGCGCCAGCAGCTCCAGACAGGGTGACGAGCAGTTCTTC. It translates to CASSSRQGDEQFF.

Many counts were recorded for this clonotype. This chain uses TRBV5-4 with TRBJ2-3; D is possibly TRBD2 (5 bases). Germline CDR1 and CDR2: SGHNT and YYREEE (reference sequence). The V gene lost 5 bases and the J gene lost 8 bases, with 12 bases spanning the gap. The CDR3 is 12 amino acids. Written as DNA, the CDR3 is TGTGCCAGCAGGCCCCACGAGGGTACGCAGTATTTT. It encodes CASRPHEGTQYF.

At least ten counts were recorded for this clonotype. J is TRBJ2-2 and V is TRBV7-3, with a weak D call TRBD1 (5 bases). Germline lookup yields CDR1 SGHTA and CDR2 FQGTGA. This CDR3 contains 11 residues. Trimming left V 6 bases short and J 7 bases short, with 6 bases between. CDR3 sequence (DNA): TGTGCCAGCAGAGGGGACGGGGAGCTGTTTTTT. The encoded protein is CASRGDGELFF.

Many counts were recorded for this clonotype. The chain recombines TRBV7-9 with TRBJ1-3, with D perhaps matching TRBD1 (5 bases). Trimming left V 8 bases short and J 4 bases short, with 12 bases between. CDR1 SEHNR and CDR2 FQNEAQ come from the germline V gene (reference sequence). The CDR3 covers 13 residues. The CDR3 loop reads CASVFQGGNTIYF. The CDR3 DNA reads TGTGCCAGCGTGTTCCAGGGAGGAAACACCATATATTTT.

Points on this clonotype: The junction departs from germline at one end; a sequencing error may be responsible. The chain recombines TRBV20-1 with TRBJ2-5; 10 nucleotides agree with TRBD1. Germline-derived CDR1 and CDR2 are DFQATT and SNEGSKA (reference sequence). CDR3 length equals 15 residues. Here the CDR3 reads CGARGSTGGRETQYF. The CDR3 DNA sequence: TGCGGTGCTAGAGGGTCGACAGGGGGCAGGGAGACCCAGTACTTC.

At least ten counts were recorded for this clonotype. This rearrangement joins TRBV7-8 to TRBJ2-1; D gene unclear. Germline V CDR1 and CDR2: SGHVS, FQNEAQ. The CDR3 has 14 amino acids. Trimming shortened V by 1 base and J by 3 bases, and 7 bases separated the two germline ends. CDR3 amino acids: CASSLVAVYNEQFF. The DNA of the CDR3 is TGTGCCAGCAGCTTAGTGGCAGTCTACAATGAGCAGTTCTTC.

The chain has TRBV6-6 and TRBJ1-5; 10 bases map to TRBD1. Trimming removed 2 bases from V and 0 bases from J; junction bases left unmatched: 1. Germline assignment: CDR1 MNHNY and CDR2 SVGAGI (reference sequence). CDR3 length equals 16 residues. The chain's CDR3 is CASSYGTGDSNQPQHF. CDR3 DNA sequence: TGTGCCAGCAGTTACGGGACAGGGGATAGCAATCAGCCCCAGCATTTT.

This clonotype occurred a few times. The chain employs TRBV12-3 or TRBV12-4 and TRBJ2-5; no clear D gene. V lost 1 base and J 4 bases, leaving 22 bases between the germline ends. CDR3 size: 18 residues. The CDR3 DNA sequence: TGTGCCAGCAGTTTAGAAACCGAGAGCCACACCACCCGAGAGACCCAGTACTTC. Its translation is CASSLETESHTTRETQYF.

In its sample, this clonotype was seen many times. The chain links TRBV27 to TRBJ1-2; TRBD1 matches 10 bases. The CDR3 covers 15 residues. The trim removed 2 bases at V and 4 bases at J, leaving 4 bases unmatched. Per the germline V gene, CDR1 is MNHEY and CDR2 is SMNVEV (reference sequence). CDR3 nucleotide sequence: TGTGCCAGCAGTTTAGGGGGACAGGGGATCTATGGCTACACCTTC. It encodes CASSLGGQGIYGYTF.

There are many counts of this clonotype. The chain joins TRBV11-2 to TRBJ2-5; unclear D gene. Germline V gene data show CDR1 as SGHAT and CDR2 as FQNNGV. The CDR3 loop spans 13 amino acids. V was pared by 2 bases and J by 6 bases, with 10 bases between. The DNA for the CDR3 is TGTGCCAGCAGCTTATACCAATCGAAGACCCAGTACTTC. Translation: CASSLYQSKTQYF.

In its sample, this clonotype was seen many times. This chain uses TRBV7-3 with TRBJ2-1, with 9 positions matching TRBD2. The CDR3 is made up of 14 amino acids. The V and J ends lost 2 bases and 7 bases, in that order; junction bases with no gene match: 3. CDR1 is SGHTA, CDR2 FQGTGA, per germline. The CDR3 loop reads CASSLAGGRNEQFF. CDR3 bases: TGTGCCAGCAGCTTAGCGGGGGGGCGGAATGAGCAGTTCTTC.

The rearrangement joins TRBV2 to TRBJ2-3, with no clear D. The CDR3 runs to 14 residues. Germline CDR1 SNHLY, CDR2 FYNNEI. Trimming took 6 bases from V and 2 from J, leaving 12 bases between them. The CDR3 sequence is CASRVVQNTDTQYF. The CDR3, as DNA: TGTGCCAGCAGGGTGGTTCAGAACACAGATACGCAGTATTTT.